The 20 T cell receptor beta chains presented below share a single source sample, sequenced in a study of cytomegalovirus exposure and HLA in healthy donors. Use of 60 Vbeta and 13 Jbeta primers characterized the PCR. Produced via immunoSEQ multiplex PCR; TCRdb's table is partial and in-frame only. In the table there are about 220,000 clones, approximately 80% of which are singletons. Specimen: PBMCs. The receptors come from a boy aged 2 to 10 in good health and CMV-seronegative.

The V call is TRBV6-5, the J call TRBJ2-7, with TRBD1 matching 8 bases. With 6 bases clipped from V and 6 bases from J, the junction kept 10 bases outside the gene matches. This CDR3 has 14 residues. CDR1 and CDR2 from the germline V gene are MNHEY and SVGAGI. CDR3 amino acids: CASRQTTGGGEQYF. Written as DNA, the CDR3 is TGTGCCAGCAGGCAAACTACAGGGGGAGGCGAGCAGTACTTC.

The chain is built from TRBV27 and TRBJ2-6, with TRBD1 matching over 7 bases. V was pared by 6 bases and J by 4 bases, with 12 bases of the junction left unmatched. The germline CDR1 and CDR2 sequences are MNHEY and SMNVEV (reference sequence). CDR3 size: 17 residues. In DNA, the CDR3 is TGTGCCAGCAGCCCATACAGGGGTTCGGCAGGGGCCAACGTCCTGACTTTC. Translation: CASSPYRGSAGANVLTF.

V gene TRBV5-5 combines with J gene TRBJ1-1, with D tentatively TRBD1 (5 bases). The ends were cut back, 5 bases at V and 3 bases at J, with 11 bases in the middle. The CDR3 extends over 13 amino acids. Germline-derived CDR1 and CDR2 are SGHKS and YYEKEE (reference sequence). The CDR3: CASSWGGDTEAFF. As DNA, the CDR3 is TGTGCCAGCAGTTGGGGGGGGGACACTGAAGCTTTCTTT.

The gene calls are TRBV5-1 and TRBJ2-1, with 8 bases aligning to TRBD2. The germline V gene encodes CDR1 SGHRS and CDR2 YFSETQ. This CDR3 has 13 residues. V shed 3 bases, J shed 9 bases, and the junction held 5 bases outside the gene matches. The CDR3 loop reads CASSSRGLVEQFF. In DNA form, the CDR3 reads TGCGCCAGCAGCTCCAGGGGACTAGTTGAGCAGTTCTTC.

J is TRBJ1-5 and V is TRBV11-3; 7 bases map to TRBD1. With V trimmed by 5 bases and J by 7 bases, 8 bases remained unmatched. The CDR3 extends over 14 amino acids. Germline assignment: CDR1 SGHNT and CDR2 YENEEA. DNA for the CDR3: TGTGCCAGCAGCCAACAGGGGATTTGGCAGCCCCAGCATTTT. Protein sequence: CASSQQGIWQPQHF.

The rearrangement links TRBV7-8 to TRBJ2-5, with 13 bases matching TRBD2. The CDR3 is made up of 18 amino acids. J was trimmed by 3 bases and V by 5 bases; bases with no gene match: 12. Germline-derived CDR1 and CDR2 are SGHVS and FQNEAQ. CDR3 DNA sequence: TGTGCCAGCAGCATCCTCCCCCCGACTAGCGGGAGGAAAGAGACCCAGTACTTC. It translates to CASSILPPTSGRKETQYF.

The chain recombines TRBV11-1 with TRBJ2-7; no reliable D call. The CDR3 is 14 residues long. Trimming took 1 base from V and 1 from J, leaving 8 bases between them. CDR1 and CDR2 (germline): SGHAT, FQDESV (reference sequence). CDR3 in DNA: TGTGCCAGCAGCTTAGTTGGCAGTTCCTACGAGCAGTACTTC. It codes for CASSLVGSSYEQYF.

The chain employs TRBV2 and TRBJ1-2; 7 nucleotides line up with TRBD1. The V segment lost 5 bases and the J segment 2 bases; nucleotides outside the gene matches: 11. Germline CDR1 SNHLY, CDR2 FYNNEI. CDR3 length: 16 residues. For the CDR3, the DNA is TGTGCCAGCAGTCCCCGAGAGGGGGCTGAAAACTATGGCTACACCTTC. Its protein is CASSPREGAENYGYTF.

The chain carries TRBV2 and TRBJ2-7; 12 bases map to TRBD1. This CDR3 region has 15 residues. Germline V gene data show CDR1 as SNHLY and CDR2 as FYNNEI. Losses at the gene ends were 4 bases for V and 5 bases for J; bases not matched to a gene: 6. This CDR3 is CASSVLGQGANEQYF. In DNA, the CDR3 is TGTGCCAGCAGTGTGTTGGGACAGGGGGCAAACGAGCAGTACTTC.

This chain uses TRBV10-1 with TRBJ1-2, with 9 bases aligning to TRBD1. Trimming at V came to 7 bases and at J to 4 bases, leaving 7 bases not matched to a gene. Per germline, CDR1 WNHNN and CDR2 SYGVQD (reference sequence). The CDR3 is made up of 14 amino acids. The CDR3 DNA reads as TGCGCCAGCATTCCCAGACAGGGGGGCTATGGCTACACCTTC. Translating gives CASIPRQGGYGYTF.

CDR3: CASSLGQGEVYGYTF. CDR3 coding DNA: TGCGCCAGCAGCTTGGGACAGGGTGAAGTCTATGGCTACACCTTC. This chain connects TRBV5-1 to TRBJ1-2; TRBD1 matches at 7 bases. From germline, CDR1 is SGHRS and CDR2 YFSETQ. V dropped 0 bases and J dropped 4; count of bases not matched to a gene: 6. The CDR3 consists of 15 residues.

The CDR3 nucleotides are TGCAGCGTCTCACAAGCGGGACTAGCTGTCGATGAGCAGTTCTTC. Encoded protein: CSVSQAGLAVDEQFF. The V and J genes are TRBV29-1 and TRBJ2-1; 9 bases are shared with TRBD2. CDR3 length: 15 residues. Germline CDR1 and CDR2: SQVTM and ANQGSEA. Trimming cost V 6 bases and J 8 bases; bases outside gene matches: 14.

The chain links TRBV7-2 to TRBJ2-5; D unresolved. The length of the CDR3 is 14 residues. Germline loops: CDR1 SGHTA, CDR2 FQGNSA. V dropped 0 bases and J dropped 2 bases, with 7 bases sitting between them. CDR3 protein: CASSLAGRQETQYF. In DNA, the CDR3 is TGTGCCAGCAGCTTAGCGGGCAGGCAAGAGACCCAGTACTTC. The full variable domain, its missing parts supplied by reference TRBV7-2 and TRBJ2-5, is GAGVSQSPSNKVTEKGKDVELRCDPISGHTALYWYRQSLGQGLEFLIYFQGNSAPDKSGLPSDRFSAERTGGSVSTLTIQRTQQEDSAVYLCASSLAGRQETQYFGPGTRLLVL.

The chain links TRBV5-8 to TRBJ1-5; D is ambiguous. V was shortened by 6 bases and J by 1 base, with 17 bases between the two germline ends. CDR3 length: 16 amino acids. Germline loops: CDR1 SGHTS, CDR2 YDEGEE. CDR3 nucleotide sequence: TGTGCCAGCACTCTGGAGGGCAAAGGCAGCAATCAGCCCCAGCATTTT. Its translation is CASTLEGKGSNQPQHF. Supplemented by reference TRBV5-8 and TRBJ1-5, the full variable domain reads EAGVTQSPTHLIKTRGQQATLRCSPISGHTSVYWYQQALGLGLQFLLWYDEGEERNRGNFPPRFSGRQFPNYSSELNVNALELEDSALYLCASTLEGKGSNQPQHFGDGTRLSIL.

V usage is TRBV2 and J usage is TRBJ2-2; D possibly corresponds to TRBD1 (5 bases). CDR1 is SNHLY and CDR2 is FYNNEI in the germline V gene. The CDR3 has 14 amino acids. The V end lost 3 bases, the J end lost 4 bases, and 9 bases lay between the germline ends. The DNA for the CDR3 is TGTGCCAGCAGTGATTGGGGCAGCACCGGGGAGCTGTTTTTT. It is translated as CASSDWGSTGELFF.

The gene calls are TRBV7-9 and TRBJ2-7; D is undetermined. This CDR3 is 13 amino acids long. In germline, CDR1 is SEHNR, CDR2 FQNEAQ (reference sequence). Trimming removed 2 bases at V and 5 bases at J, with 10 bases between. The CDR3 region is CASSLTDRNEQYF. CDR3 nucleotides: TGTGCCAGCAGCTTAACTGATCGCAACGAGCAGTACTTC.

CDR3 in amino acids: CAWSVGTLFSGNTIYF. CDR3 sequence (DNA): TGTGCCTGGAGTGTAGGGACACTTTTCTCTGGAAACACCATATATTTT. The chain combines TRBV30 with TRBJ1-3; the D gene is possibly TRBD1 (6 bases). Per germline, CDR1 GTSNPN and CDR2 SVGIG (reference sequence). The V and J ends lost 0 bases and 0 bases respectively, with 12 bases between them. The CDR3 has 16 amino acids.

The genes are TRBV6-5 and TRBJ2-1; tentative D call: TRBD1 (6 bases). Trimming took off 2 bases at V and 8 bases at J, with 16 bases between the two ends. This CDR3 has 15 residues. CDR1 MNHEY and CDR2 SVGAGI come from the germline V gene. CDR3 in amino acids: CASSYNPRGVDEQFF. CDR3 bases: TGTGCCAGCAGTTACAACCCCAGGGGAGTTGATGAGCAGTTCTTC.

The gene calls are TRBV20-1 and TRBJ1-2, with D uncertain. Trimming pared 5 bases from V and 11 bases from J, leaving 12 bases between. The CDR3 sequence is 10 residues long. Germline CDR1 is DFQATT and CDR2 is SNEGSKA (reference sequence). The CDR3 nucleotides read TGCAGTGCTCCGGACGGGAGGTACACCTTC. Protein product: CSAPDGRYTF.

The rearrangement uses TRBV5-6 and TRBJ2-1, with 7 bases aligning to TRBD2. The CDR3 has 13 residues. The trim removed 1 base at V and 9 bases at J, leaving 4 bases unmatched. The germline V gene encodes CDR1 SGHDT and CDR2 YYEEEE. The chain's CDR3 is CASSLITSVEQFF. CDR3 bases: TGTGCCAGCAGCTTGATAACTAGCGTTGAGCAGTTCTTC.